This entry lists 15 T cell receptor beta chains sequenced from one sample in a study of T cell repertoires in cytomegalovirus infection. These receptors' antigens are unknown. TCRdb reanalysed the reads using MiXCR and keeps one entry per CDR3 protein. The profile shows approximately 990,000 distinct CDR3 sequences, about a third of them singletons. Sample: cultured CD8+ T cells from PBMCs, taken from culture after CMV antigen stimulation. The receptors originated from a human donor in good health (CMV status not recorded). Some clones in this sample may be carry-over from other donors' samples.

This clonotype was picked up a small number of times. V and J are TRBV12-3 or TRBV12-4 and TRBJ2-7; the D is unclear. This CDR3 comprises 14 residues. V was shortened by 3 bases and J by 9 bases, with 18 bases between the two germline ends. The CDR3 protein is CASSFDGNYDGQYV. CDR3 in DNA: TGTGCCAGCAGTTTTGACGGAAACTACGACGGGCAGTACGTC.

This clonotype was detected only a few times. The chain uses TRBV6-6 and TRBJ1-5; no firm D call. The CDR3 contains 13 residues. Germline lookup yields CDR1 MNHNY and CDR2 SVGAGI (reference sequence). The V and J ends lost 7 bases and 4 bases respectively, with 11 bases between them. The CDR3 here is CASTHVRNQPQHF. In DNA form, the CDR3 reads TGTGCCAGCACCCACGTGCGTAATCAGCCCCAGCATTTT.

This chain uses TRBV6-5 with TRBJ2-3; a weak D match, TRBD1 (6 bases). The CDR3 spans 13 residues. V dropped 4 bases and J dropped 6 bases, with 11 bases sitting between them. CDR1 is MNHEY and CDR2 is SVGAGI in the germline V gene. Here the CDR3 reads CASSLGARDTQYF. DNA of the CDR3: TGTGCCAGCAGTTTGGGGGCGAGGGATACGCAGTATTTT.

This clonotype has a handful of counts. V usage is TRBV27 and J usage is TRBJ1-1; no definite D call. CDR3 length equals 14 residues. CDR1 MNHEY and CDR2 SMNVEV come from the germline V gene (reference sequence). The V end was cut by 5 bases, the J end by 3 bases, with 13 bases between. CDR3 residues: CASSTRVYDTEAFF. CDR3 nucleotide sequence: TGTGCCAGCAGTACAAGGGTGTATGACACTGAAGCTTTCTTT.

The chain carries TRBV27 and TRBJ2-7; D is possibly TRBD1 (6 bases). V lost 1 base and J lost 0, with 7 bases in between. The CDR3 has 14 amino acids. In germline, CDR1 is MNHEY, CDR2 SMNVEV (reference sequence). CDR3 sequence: CASSLFRGSYEQYF. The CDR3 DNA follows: TGTGCCAGCAGTTTATTCAGGGGCTCCTACGAGCAGTACTTC.

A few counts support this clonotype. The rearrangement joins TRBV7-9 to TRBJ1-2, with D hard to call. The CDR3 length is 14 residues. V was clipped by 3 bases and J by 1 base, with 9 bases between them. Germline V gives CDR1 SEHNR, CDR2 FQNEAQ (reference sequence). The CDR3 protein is CASSLSRNNYGYTF. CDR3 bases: TGTGCCAGCAGCTTGTCCAGGAATAACTATGGCTACACCTTC.

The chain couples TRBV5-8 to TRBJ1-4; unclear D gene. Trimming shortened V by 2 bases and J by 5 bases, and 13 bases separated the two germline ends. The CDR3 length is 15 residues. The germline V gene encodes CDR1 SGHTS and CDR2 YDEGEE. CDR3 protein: CASSFVGSNNEKLFF. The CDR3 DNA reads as TGTGCCAGCAGCTTTGTGGGCAGCAACAATGAAAAACTGTTTTTT.

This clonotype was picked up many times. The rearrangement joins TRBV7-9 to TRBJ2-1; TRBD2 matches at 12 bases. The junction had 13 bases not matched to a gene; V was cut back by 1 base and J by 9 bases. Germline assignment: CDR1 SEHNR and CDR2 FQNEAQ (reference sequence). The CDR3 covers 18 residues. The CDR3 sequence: CASSLDSSGGEFLGEQFF. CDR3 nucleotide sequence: TGTGCCAGCAGCTTAGATTCTAGCGGGGGGGAATTCCTGGGTGAGCAGTTCTTC.

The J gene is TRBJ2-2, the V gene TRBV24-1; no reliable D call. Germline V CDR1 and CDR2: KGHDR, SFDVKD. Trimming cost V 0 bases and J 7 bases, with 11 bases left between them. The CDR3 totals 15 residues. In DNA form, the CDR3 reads TGTGCCACCAGTGATTTGTCAGTGGGGAACGGGGAGCTGTTTTTT. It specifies CATSDLSVGNGELFF.

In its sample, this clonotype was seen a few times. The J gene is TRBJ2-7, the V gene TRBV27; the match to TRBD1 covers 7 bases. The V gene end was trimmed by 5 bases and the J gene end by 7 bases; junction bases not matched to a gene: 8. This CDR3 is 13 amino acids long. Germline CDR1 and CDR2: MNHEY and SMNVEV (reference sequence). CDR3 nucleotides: TGTGCCAGCAGTACGACAGGGTATAGGGAGCAGTACTTC. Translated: CASSTTGYREQYF.

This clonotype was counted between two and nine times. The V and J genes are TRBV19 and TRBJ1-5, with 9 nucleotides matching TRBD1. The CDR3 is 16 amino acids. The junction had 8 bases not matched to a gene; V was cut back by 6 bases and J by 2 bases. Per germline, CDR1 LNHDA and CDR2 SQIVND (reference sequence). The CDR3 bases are TGTGCCAGTAGCCTCACAGGGGGCGATGGCAATCAGCCCCAGCATTTT. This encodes CASSLTGGDGNQPQHF.

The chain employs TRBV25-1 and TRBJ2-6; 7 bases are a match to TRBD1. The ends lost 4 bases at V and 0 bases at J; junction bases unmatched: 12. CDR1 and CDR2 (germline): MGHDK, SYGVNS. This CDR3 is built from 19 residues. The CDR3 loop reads CASSAITGTDASGANVLTF. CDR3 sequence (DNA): TGTGCCAGCAGTGCCATTACCGGGACAGACGCCTCTGGGGCCAACGTCCTGACTTTC. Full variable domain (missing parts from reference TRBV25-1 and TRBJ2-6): EADIYQTPRYLVIGTGKKITLECSQTMGHDKMYWYQQDPGMELHLIHYSYGVNSTEKGDLSSESTVSRIRTEHFPLTLESARPSHTSQYLCASSAITGTDASGANVLTFGAGSRLTVL.

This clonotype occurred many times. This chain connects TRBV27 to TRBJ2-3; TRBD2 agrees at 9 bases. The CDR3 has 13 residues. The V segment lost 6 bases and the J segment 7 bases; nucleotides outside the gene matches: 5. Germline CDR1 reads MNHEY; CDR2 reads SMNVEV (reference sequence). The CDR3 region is CASSGLAFNTQYF. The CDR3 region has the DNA TGTGCCAGCAGCGGACTAGCGTTCAATACGCAGTATTTT.

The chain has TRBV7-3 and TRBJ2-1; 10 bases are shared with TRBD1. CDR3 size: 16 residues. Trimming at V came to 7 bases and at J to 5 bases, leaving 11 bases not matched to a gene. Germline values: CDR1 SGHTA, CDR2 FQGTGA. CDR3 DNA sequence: TGTGCCAGCACCAACCTGAGGGACAGGGGCAACAATGAGCAGTTCTTC. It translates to CASTNLRDRGNNEQFF.

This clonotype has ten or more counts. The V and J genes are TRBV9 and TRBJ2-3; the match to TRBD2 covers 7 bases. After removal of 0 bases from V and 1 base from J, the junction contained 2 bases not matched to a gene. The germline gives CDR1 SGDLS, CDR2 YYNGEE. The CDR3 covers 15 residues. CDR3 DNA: TGTGCCAGCAGCGTAGCGGGGGGAGGCACAGATACGCAGTATTTT. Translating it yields CASSVAGGGTDTQYF.